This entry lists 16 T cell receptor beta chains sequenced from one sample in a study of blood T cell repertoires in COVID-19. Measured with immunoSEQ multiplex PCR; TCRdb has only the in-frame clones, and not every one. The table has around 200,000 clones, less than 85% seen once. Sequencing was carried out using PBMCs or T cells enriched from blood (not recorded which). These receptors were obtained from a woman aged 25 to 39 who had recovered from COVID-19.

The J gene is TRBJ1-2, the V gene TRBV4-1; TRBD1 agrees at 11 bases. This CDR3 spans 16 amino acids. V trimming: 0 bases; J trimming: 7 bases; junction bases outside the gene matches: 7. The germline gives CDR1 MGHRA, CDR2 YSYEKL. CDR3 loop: CASSQDSRTGGPGYTF. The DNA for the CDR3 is TGCGCCAGCAGCCAAGATAGTAGGACAGGGGGCCCTGGCTACACCTTC.

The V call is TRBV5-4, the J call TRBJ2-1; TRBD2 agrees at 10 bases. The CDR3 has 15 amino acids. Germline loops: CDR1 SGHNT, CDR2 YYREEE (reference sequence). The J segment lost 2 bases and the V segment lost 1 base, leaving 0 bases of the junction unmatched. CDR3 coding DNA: TGTGCCAGCAGCTTGACTAGCGGGACCTACAATGAGCAGTTCTTC. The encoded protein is CASSLTSGTYNEQFF.

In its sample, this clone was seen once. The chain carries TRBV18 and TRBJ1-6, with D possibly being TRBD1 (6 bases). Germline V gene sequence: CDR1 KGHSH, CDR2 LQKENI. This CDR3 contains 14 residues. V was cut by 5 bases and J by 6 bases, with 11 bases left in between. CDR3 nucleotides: TGTGCCAGCTCAAAGGACAGCGCTAATTCACCCCTCCACTTT. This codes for CASSKDSANSPLHF.

CDR3 sequence reads: CASSLGRGPYEQYF. The DNA for the CDR3 is TGTGCCAGCAGCTTGGGCAGGGGTCCCTACGAGCAGTACTTC. The chain has TRBV7-9 and TRBJ2-7, with D perhaps matching TRBD1 (6 bases). Germline assignment: CDR1 SEHNR and CDR2 FQNEAQ (reference sequence). CDR3 length: 14 amino acids. Trimming took 3 bases from V and 2 from J, leaving 11 bases between them.

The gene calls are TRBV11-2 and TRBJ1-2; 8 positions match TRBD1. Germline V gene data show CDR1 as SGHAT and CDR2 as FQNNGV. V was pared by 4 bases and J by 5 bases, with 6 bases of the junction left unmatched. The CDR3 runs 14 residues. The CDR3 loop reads CASSSNRGRYGYTF. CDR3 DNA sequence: TGTGCCAGCAGCTCCAACAGGGGGAGGTATGGCTACACCTTC.

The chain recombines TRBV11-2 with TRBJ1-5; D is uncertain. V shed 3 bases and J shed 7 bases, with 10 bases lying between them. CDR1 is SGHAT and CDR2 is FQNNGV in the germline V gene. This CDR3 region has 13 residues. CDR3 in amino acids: CASSFEGEQPQHF. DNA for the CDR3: TGTGCCAGCAGCTTTGAGGGAGAACAGCCCCAGCATTTT.

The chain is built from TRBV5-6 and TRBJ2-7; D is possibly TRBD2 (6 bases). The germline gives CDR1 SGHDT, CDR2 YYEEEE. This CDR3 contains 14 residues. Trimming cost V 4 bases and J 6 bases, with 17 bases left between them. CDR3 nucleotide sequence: TGTGCCAGCAGCACCGGGACCCTGGGGGGCGAGCAGTACGTC. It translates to CASSTGTLGGEQYV.

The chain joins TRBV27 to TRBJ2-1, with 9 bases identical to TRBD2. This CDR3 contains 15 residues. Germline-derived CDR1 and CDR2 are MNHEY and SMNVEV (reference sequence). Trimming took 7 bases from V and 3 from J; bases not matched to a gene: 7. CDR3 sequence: CASTAGTSLYNEQFF. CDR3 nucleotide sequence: TGTGCCAGCACCGCCGGGACTAGCCTCTACAATGAGCAGTTCTTC.

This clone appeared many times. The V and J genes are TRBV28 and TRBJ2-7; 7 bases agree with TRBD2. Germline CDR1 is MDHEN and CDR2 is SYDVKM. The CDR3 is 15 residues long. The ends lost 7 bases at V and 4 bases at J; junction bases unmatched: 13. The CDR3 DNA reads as TGTGCCAGCAAAAGGGTGGGTATAGCGGGTTACGAGCAGTACTTC. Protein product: CASKRVGIAGYEQYF. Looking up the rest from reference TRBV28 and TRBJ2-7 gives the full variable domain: DVKVTQSSRYLVKRTGEKVFLECVQDMDHENMFWYRQDPGLGLRLIYFSYDVKMKEKGDIPEGYSVSREKKERFSLILESASTNQTSMYLCASKRVGIAGYEQYFGPGTRLTVT.

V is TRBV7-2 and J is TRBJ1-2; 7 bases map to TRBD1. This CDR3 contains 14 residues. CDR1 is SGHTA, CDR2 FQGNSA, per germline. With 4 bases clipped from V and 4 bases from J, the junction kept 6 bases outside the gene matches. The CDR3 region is CASSSDRDIYGYTF. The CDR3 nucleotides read TGTGCCAGCAGCTCTGACAGGGACATCTATGGCTACACCTTC.

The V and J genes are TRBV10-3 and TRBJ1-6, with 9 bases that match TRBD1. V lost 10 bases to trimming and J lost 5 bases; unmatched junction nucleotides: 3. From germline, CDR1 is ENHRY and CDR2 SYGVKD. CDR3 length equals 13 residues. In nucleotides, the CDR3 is TGTGCCAACAGGGACAGGGATAATTCACCCCTCCACTTT. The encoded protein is CANRDRDNSPLHF.

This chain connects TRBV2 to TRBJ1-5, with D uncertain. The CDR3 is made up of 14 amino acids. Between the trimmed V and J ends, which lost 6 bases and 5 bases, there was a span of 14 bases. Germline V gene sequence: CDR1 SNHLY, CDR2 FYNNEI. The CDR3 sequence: CASRRPGSDQPQHF. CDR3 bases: TGTGCCAGCAGGAGACCGGGTTCTGATCAGCCCCAGCATTTT.

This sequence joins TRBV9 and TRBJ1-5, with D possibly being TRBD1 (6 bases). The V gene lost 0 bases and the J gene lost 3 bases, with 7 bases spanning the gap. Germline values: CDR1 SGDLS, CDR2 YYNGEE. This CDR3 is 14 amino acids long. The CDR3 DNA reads TGTGCCAGCAGCGTAGGGACAGACAATCAGCCCCAGCATTTT. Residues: CASSVGTDNQPQHF. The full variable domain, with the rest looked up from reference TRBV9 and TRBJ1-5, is DSGVTQTPKHLITATGQRVTLRCSPRSGDLSVYWYQQSLDQGLQFLIQYYNGEERAKGNILERFSAQQFPDLHSELNLSSLELGDSALYFCASSVGTDNQPQHFGDGTRLSIL.

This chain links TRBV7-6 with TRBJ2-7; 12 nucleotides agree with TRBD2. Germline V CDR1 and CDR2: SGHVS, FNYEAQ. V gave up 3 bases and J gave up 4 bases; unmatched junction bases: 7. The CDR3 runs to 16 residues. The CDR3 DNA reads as TGTGCCAGCAGCTTTTCCTTGACTAGCGGGGGATACGAGCAGTACTTC. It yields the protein CASSFSLTSGGYEQYF.

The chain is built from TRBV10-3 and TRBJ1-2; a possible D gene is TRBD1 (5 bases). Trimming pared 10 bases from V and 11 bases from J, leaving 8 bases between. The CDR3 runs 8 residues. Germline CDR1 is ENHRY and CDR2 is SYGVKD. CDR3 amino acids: CATGGYTF. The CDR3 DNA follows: TGTGCCACGGGGGGTTACACCTTC.

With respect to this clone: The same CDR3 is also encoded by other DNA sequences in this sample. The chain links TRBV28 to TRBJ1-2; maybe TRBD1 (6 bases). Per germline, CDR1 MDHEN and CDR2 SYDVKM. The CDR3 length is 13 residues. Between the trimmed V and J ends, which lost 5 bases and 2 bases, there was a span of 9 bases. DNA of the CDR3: TGTGCCAGCAGTCCCGGACAGAACTATGGCTACACCTTC. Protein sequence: CASSPGQNYGYTF.